The clone carrying this TCR beta chain was observed a few times. These data are taken from a study of T-cell memory formation after mild COVID-19. Germline V CDR1 and CDR2: LNHNV, YYDKDF (reference sequence). The ends lost 4 bases at V and 3 bases at J; junction bases unmatched: 2. CDR3 length: 13 residues. cDNA libraries for TCR alpha and TCR beta, carrying sample barcodes and UMIs, came from 5'RACE with constant-segment primers. TCRdb processed the 5' RACE reads anew with MiXCR; each CDR3 protein has one entry. The table lists hundreds of thousands of distinct CDR3 sequences, under 20% of them singletons.

The chain couples TRBV15 to TRBJ2-5; TRBD1 aligns across 7 bases. Material: PBMCs or a T cell subset sorted from them (not recorded which). The source is a man aged 18 to 29 who had mild COVID-19 (a few samples of this study predate the infection). Cell type and time point are not known. The CDR3 here is CATSKGTEETQYF. The CDR3 DNA reads TGTGCCACCAGCAAAGGGACAGAAGAGACCCAGTACTTC.